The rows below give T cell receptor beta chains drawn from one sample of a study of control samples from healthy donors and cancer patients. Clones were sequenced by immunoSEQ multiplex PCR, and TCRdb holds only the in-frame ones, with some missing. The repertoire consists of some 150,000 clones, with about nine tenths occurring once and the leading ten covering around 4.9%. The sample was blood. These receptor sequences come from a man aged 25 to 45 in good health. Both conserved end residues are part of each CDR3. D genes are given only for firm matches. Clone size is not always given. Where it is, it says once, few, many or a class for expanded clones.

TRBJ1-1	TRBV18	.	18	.	TGTGCCAGCTCACCGAGGACACAGCCTCTGAATAAAGGGACTGAAGCTTTCTTT	CASSPRTQPLNKGTEAFF
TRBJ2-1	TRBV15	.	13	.	TGTGCCACCGATGGAGGGGGAAGCAATGAGCAGTTCTTC	CATDGGGSNEQFF
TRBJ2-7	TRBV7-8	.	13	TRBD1	TGTGCCAGCAGCTCGGGACAGGGGGACGAGCAGTACTTC	CASSSGQGDEQYF
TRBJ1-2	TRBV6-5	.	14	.	TGTGCCAGCAGGCCACAACAGGGAATTGGGGGCTACACCTTC	CASRPQQGIGGYTF
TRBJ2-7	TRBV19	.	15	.	TGTGCCAGTAGAGCCGGGACGGACCAATCCTACGAGCAGTACTTC	CASRAGTDQSYEQYF
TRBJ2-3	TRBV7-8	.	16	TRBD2	TGTGCCAGCAGCCCCCCTCTGCGGGGGGGCACAGATACGCAGTATTTT	CASSPPLRGGTDTQYF
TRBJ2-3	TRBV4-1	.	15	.	TGCGCCAGCAGCCAGGGTTTCCGGGAAACAGATACGCAGTATTTT	CASSQGFRETDTQYF
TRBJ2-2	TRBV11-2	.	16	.	TGTGCCAGCAGCGCCGGAGGGGCGGTGAGCACCGGGGAGCTGTTTTTT	CASSAGGAVSTGELFF
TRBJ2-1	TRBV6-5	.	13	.	TGTGCCAGCAGCCCCTGGAACTACAATGAGCAGTTCTTC	CASSPWNYNEQFF
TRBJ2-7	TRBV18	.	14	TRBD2	TGTGCCAGCTCACCACGACTAGCGGGAGACGAGCAGTACTTC	CASSPRLAGDEQYF
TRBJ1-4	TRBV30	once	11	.	TGTGCCTGGAGGCACGAGGGGAAACTGTTTTTT	CAWRHEGKLFF
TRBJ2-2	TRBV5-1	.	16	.	TGCGCCAGCAGCTTGGCCGGGACTCGAGGCACCGGGGAGCTGTTTTTT	CASSLAGTRGTGELFF
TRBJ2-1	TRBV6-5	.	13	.	TGTGCCAGCAGTTATACCAGGGGAGCTGAGCAGTTCTTC	CASSYTRGAEQFF
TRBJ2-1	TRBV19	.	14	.	TGTGCCAGTAGTATGTTCACCTCCTACAATGAGCAGTTCTTC	CASSMFTSYNEQFF
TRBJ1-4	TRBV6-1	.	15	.	TGTGCCAGCAGTGAATATGTGGTGACTAATGAAAAACTGTTTTTT	CASSEYVVTNEKLFF
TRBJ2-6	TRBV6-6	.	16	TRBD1	TGTGCCAGCAGCGGACAGGGGGCGCTTGGGGCCAACGTCCTGACTTTC	CASSGQGALGANVLTF
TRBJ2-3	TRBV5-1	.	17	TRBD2	TGCGCCAGCAGCTTGTTTAGCGGGGGGGATAGCACAGATACGCAGTATTTT	CASSLFSGGDSTDTQYF
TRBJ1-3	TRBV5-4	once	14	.	TGTGCCAGCAGCCCCAACAGGGCCGCTAACACCATATATTTT	CASSPNRAANTIYF
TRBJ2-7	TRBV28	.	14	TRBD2	TGTGCCAGCAGTGGCGGGGGGGCCTTATACGAGCAGTACTTC	CASSGGGALYEQYF
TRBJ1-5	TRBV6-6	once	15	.	TGTGCCAGCAGTTACGCAAAAGGGGGTCTTCAGCCCCAGCATTTT	CASSYAKGGLQPQHF
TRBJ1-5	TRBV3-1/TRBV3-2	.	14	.	TGTGCCAGCAGCGCTACTCATAGCAATCAGCCCCAGCATTTT	CASSATHSNQPQHF
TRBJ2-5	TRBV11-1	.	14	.	TGTGCCAGCAGCCTCAGATACGGGACGGAGACCCAGTACTTC	CASSLRYGTETQYF
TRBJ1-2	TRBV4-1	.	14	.	TGCGCCAGCAGCCAAGGGCAGACGATATATGGCTACACCTTC	CASSQGQTIYGYTF
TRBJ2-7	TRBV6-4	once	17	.	TGTGCCAGCAGTGACCCCCCAGGACGGCGGGGTCGCTACGAGCAGTACTTC	CASSDPPGRRGRYEQYF
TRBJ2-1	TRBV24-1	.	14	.	TGTGCCACCAGTGATTACTCGCCACTCGATGAGCAGTTCTTC	CATSDYSPLDEQFF
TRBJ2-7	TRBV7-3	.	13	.	TGTGCCAGCAGCTCAAACTACGGGTACGAGCAGTACTTC	CASSSNYGYEQYF
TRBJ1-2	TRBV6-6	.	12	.	TGTGCCAGCATCGGCGGACTCTATGGCTACACCTTC	CASIGGLYGYTF
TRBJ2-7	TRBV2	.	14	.	TGTGCCAGCAGACCCACTAAACAGGACTACGAGCAGTACTTC	CASRPTKQDYEQYF
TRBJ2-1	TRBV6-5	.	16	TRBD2	TGTGCCAGCAGTTACTCTGAGCGGGGGGGCCGCAATGAGCAGTTCTTC	CASSYSERGGRNEQFF